The 24 T cell receptor beta chains below were found in one sample sequenced in a study of blood T cells in healthy people across ages. Using a J-beta primer mix together with a sample-barcoded 5' primer, a second PCR was run for roughly 7 to 11 cycles. In TCRdb, the 5' RACE reads were re-called with MiXCR into one record per CDR3 protein. The data show some 640,000 distinct CDR3 sequences, with approximately 30% seen just once and around a sixth held by the top ten. Sequenced material: blood. These receptors were collected from a woman over 75 in good health.

The chain links TRBV7-9 to TRBJ2-2; tentative D call: TRBD1 (6 bases). Per germline, CDR1 SEHNR and CDR2 FQNEAQ (reference sequence). The V gene lost 5 bases and the J gene lost 4 bases, with 26 bases spanning the gap. This CDR3 spans 19 amino acids. CDR3 sequence (DNA): TGTGCCAGCAGCCGCGCCGCAGGGACAACCTTAACCGGCACCGGGGAGCTGTTTTTT. Amino acid sequence: CASSRAAGTTLTGTGELFF.

This clonotype was detected ten times or more. The CDR3 sequence is CASSLERAGTQYF. The CDR3 bases are TGTGCCAGCAGCTTGGAGAGAGCGGGTACGCAGTATTTT. This rearrangement joins TRBV5-6 to TRBJ2-3, with D possibly matching TRBD2 (6 bases). The CDR3 is made up of 13 amino acids. Trimming stripped 0 bases from V and 8 bases from J, with 10 bases between. Germline V CDR1 and CDR2: SGHDT, YYEEEE.

The J gene is TRBJ2-7, the V gene TRBV28; 10 nucleotides line up with TRBD2. The CDR3 is 15 residues long. Trimming at V came to 3 bases and at J to 2 bases, leaving 4 bases not matched to a gene. Germline V lookup: CDR1 MDHEN, CDR2 SYDVKM. CDR3 protein: CASSLTSGFTYEQYF. The CDR3 DNA follows: TGTGCCAGCAGTTTGACTAGCGGGTTTACCTACGAGCAGTACTTC.

Concerning this clonotype: One base away lies a much larger clone, so this may be a sequencing read error. J is TRBJ2-5 and V is TRBV5-6; D gene uncertain. The germline CDR1 and CDR2 sequences are SGHDT and YYEEEE. This CDR3 comprises 13 residues. This CDR3 reads CANSTRDLETQYF. The CDR3 region has the DNA TGTGCCAACAGCACACGAGACCTGGAGACCCAGTACTTC.

This clonotype was counted many times. The chain links TRBV6-2 or TRBV6-3 to TRBJ2-1; TRBD2 aligns across 9 bases. In germline, CDR1 is MNHEY, CDR2 SVGEGT. The V segment lost 2 bases and the J segment 6 bases; nucleotides outside the gene matches: 5. The CDR3 is 15 amino acids. The CDR3 region has the DNA TGTGCCAGCAGTTACCCCTCTAGCGGGGCCAATGAGCAGTTCTTC. This codes for CASSYPSSGANEQFF.

In its sample, this clonotype was seen many times. The chain links TRBV6-5 to TRBJ2-1; perhaps TRBD1 as D (6 bases). CDR3 length: 15 amino acids. CDR1 and CDR2 from the germline V gene are MNHEY and SVGAGI. Trimming left V 5 bases short and J 2 bases short, with 13 bases between. CDR3 amino acids: CASSRGAGAYNEQFF. The CDR3 nucleotides read TGTGCCAGCAGTCGAGGGGCAGGGGCCTACAATGAGCAGTTCTTC.

This clonotype was seen many times. V usage is TRBV7-2 and J usage is TRBJ2-3; 7 bases align to TRBD1. Unmatched junction bases numbered 11, after V lost 8 bases and J lost 0 bases. The V gene's germline CDR1 is SGHTA and CDR2 FQGNSA. The CDR3 consists of 16 residues. The CDR3 DNA reads as TGTGCCAGCTCCCGACAGGGAACCGCTAGCACAGATACGCAGTATTTT. Amino acids: CASSRQGTASTDTQYF. Looking up the rest from reference TRBV7-2 and TRBJ2-3 gives the full variable domain: GAGVSQSPSNKVTEKGKDVELRCDPISGHTALYWYRQSLGQGLEFLIYFQGNSAPDKSGLPSDRFSAERTGGSVSTLTIQRTQQEDSAVYLCASSRQGTASTDTQYFGPGTRLTVL.

J is TRBJ1-1 and V is TRBV7-2; D is perhaps TRBD1 (6 bases). CDR3 length: 18 residues. Trimming left V 1 base short and J 1 base short, with 19 bases between. Germline CDR1 reads SGHTA; CDR2 reads FQGNSA. The DNA of the CDR3 is TGTGCCAGCAGCTTAGAAAGGCGGGGGGGACAAAGGAACACTGAAGCTTTCTTT. Protein product: CASSLERRGGQRNTEAFF.

The chain carries TRBV9 and TRBJ1-2; 11 nucleotides line up with TRBD1. The J segment lost 5 bases and the V segment lost 3 bases, leaving 3 bases of the junction unmatched. Germline CDR1 reads SGDLS; CDR2 reads YYNGEE. The CDR3 has 14 amino acids. CDR3 in DNA: TGTGCCAGCAGCGCGAGGGACAGGGGGTATGGCTACACCTTC. This codes for CASSARDRGYGYTF.

This clonotype was counted many times. The chain couples TRBV7-2 to TRBJ1-2; no clear D. The V and J ends lost 5 bases and 4 bases respectively, with 14 bases between them. Germline CDR1 SGHTA, CDR2 FQGNSA. This CDR3 comprises 14 residues. The CDR3 reads CASSPSGRAYGYTF. The CDR3 region has the DNA TGTGCCAGCAGCCCCTCCGGACGGGCCTATGGCTACACCTTC.

The chain recombines TRBV19 with TRBJ1-5; D is possibly TRBD1 (6 bases). The V end lost 7 bases, the J end lost 0 bases, and 13 bases lay between the germline ends. Looked up from germline, CDR1 is LNHDA and CDR2 is SQIVND (reference sequence). This CDR3 region has 15 residues. The CDR3 here is CASTFTGYSNQPQHF. The DNA of the CDR3 is TGTGCCAGTACTTTTACAGGGTATAGCAATCAGCCCCAGCATTTT.

This clonotype has a handful of counts. The chain uses TRBV28 and TRBJ1-1; D uncertain. Deletions cut 4 bases from V and 0 bases from J, with 12 bases between. Per germline, CDR1 MDHEN and CDR2 SYDVKM. The CDR3 extends over 15 amino acids. The CDR3 loop is CASSSLPGLNTEAFF. The CDR3 bases are TGTGCCAGCAGTTCTCTCCCCGGACTGAACACTGAAGCTTTCTTT.

The J gene is TRBJ2-7, the V gene TRBV2; 11 nucleotides align to TRBD1. This CDR3 comprises 16 residues. Germline V gene sequence: CDR1 SNHLY, CDR2 FYNNEI. Trimming at V came to 6 bases and at J to 6 bases, leaving 13 bases not matched to a gene. CDR3: CASSHYQDRGHIEQYF. CDR3 nucleotide sequence: TGTGCCAGCAGCCATTACCAGGACAGGGGGCACATCGAGCAGTACTTC.

This chain links TRBV7-2 with TRBJ1-2; 8 nucleotides agree with TRBD1. Germline V gene sequence: CDR1 SGHTA, CDR2 FQGNSA. This CDR3 comprises 17 residues. The V gene end was trimmed by 5 bases and the J gene end by 4 bases; junction bases not matched to a gene: 15. CDR3 protein: CASSQDPDGTGLYGYTF. The CDR3, as DNA: TGTGCCAGCAGCCAAGATCCGGACGGGACAGGACTCTATGGCTACACCTTC.

This clonotype was recorded at least ten times. V and J are TRBV5-1 and TRBJ2-5; the D gene is possibly TRBD1 (5 bases). Trimming left V 1 base short and J 3 bases short, with 13 bases between. This CDR3 has 15 amino acids. Germline V lookup: CDR1 SGHRS, CDR2 YFSETQ. The CDR3 nucleotides are TGCGCCAGCAGCTTGTTCCAGGGTGGGGAAGAGACCCAGTACTTC. It specifies CASSLFQGGEETQYF. The entire variable domain, with the rest obtained from reference TRBV5-1 and TRBJ2-5, is as follows: KAGVTQTPRYLIKTRGQQVTLSCSPISGHRSVSWYQQTPGQGLQFLFEYFSETQRNKGNFPGRFSGRQFSNSRSEMNVSTLELGDSALYLCASSLFQGGEETQYFGPGTRLLVL.

This clonotype was picked up a small number of times. The genes are TRBV20-1 and TRBJ1-1; the D gene is possibly TRBD1 (5 bases). Trimming pared 6 bases from V and 8 bases from J, leaving 16 bases between. The CDR3 totals 12 residues. The germline V gene encodes CDR1 DFQATT and CDR2 SNEGSKA (reference sequence). The CDR3 coding sequence is TGCAGTGCCCCCGGACACAGCCTAGAAGCTTTCTTT. It translates to CSAPGHSLEAFF.

This clonotype showed up many times. The chain uses TRBV7-3 and TRBJ2-7; TRBD1 matches at 7 bases. Germline lookup yields CDR1 SGHTA and CDR2 FQGTGA. Losses at the gene ends were 5 bases for V and 7 bases for J; bases not matched to a gene: 8. The CDR3 is made up of 13 amino acids. DNA of the CDR3: TGTGCCAGCAGCGACATTGCGACAGGGGAGCAGTACTTC. This sequence encodes CASSDIATGEQYF.

The sample holds a few counts of this clonotype. The chain recombines TRBV28 with TRBJ1-2; 9 bases match TRBD1. The germline CDR1 and CDR2 sequences are MDHEN and SYDVKM. This CDR3 spans 15 amino acids. V lost 4 bases and J lost 2; bases outside the gene matches: 5. The CDR3 reads CASSSLGTGNYGYTF. The DNA for the CDR3 is TGTGCCAGCAGTTCCCTAGGGACAGGGAACTATGGCTACACCTTC.

This clonotype was seen more than once but under ten times. V is TRBV27 and J is TRBJ2-1; tentatively, D is TRBD1 or TRBD2 (5 bases each). Per germline, CDR1 MNHEY and CDR2 SMNVEV (reference sequence). V was shortened by 5 bases and J by 7 bases, with 12 bases between the two germline ends. The CDR3 length is 13 residues. CDR3 coding DNA: TGTGCCAGCAGTACTGGGGGTTGGAATGAGCAGTTCTTC. Translating gives CASSTGGWNEQFF.

As to this clonotype: A read error is possible here, since a much larger clone lies one base away. This chain links TRBV29-1 with TRBJ2-1, with 7 nucleotides matching TRBD1. The ends lost 4 bases at V and 10 bases at J; junction bases unmatched: 13. The CDR3 is 14 amino acids. Germline CDR1 SQVTM, CDR2 ANQGSEA. The CDR3 is CSVGKQGHRYEQFF. DNA of the CDR3: TGCAGCGTTGGAAAACAGGGGCACCGATACGAGCAGTTCTTC.

This clonotype has a handful of counts. CDR3 in DNA: TGTGCCAGCAGCCCGGGACACTACACCGGGGAGCTGTTTTTT. Its protein is CASSPGHYTGELFF. This sequence joins TRBV12-3 or TRBV12-4 and TRBJ2-2; a possible D gene is TRBD1 (6 bases). The V end was cut by 6 bases, the J end by 3 bases, with 11 bases between. The length of the CDR3 is 14 residues.

In its sample, this clonotype was seen many times. The rearrangement links TRBV4-1 to TRBJ2-5; 10 nucleotides match TRBD1. Germline lookup yields CDR1 MGHRA and CDR2 YSYEKL. V trimming: 0 bases; J trimming: 3 bases; junction bases outside the gene matches: 4. This CDR3 is 16 amino acids long. DNA for the CDR3: TGCGCCAGCAGCCAAGATGGGGGGACAGGGGAAGAGACCCAGTACTTC. It encodes CASSQDGGTGEETQYF.

V and J are TRBV28 and TRBJ1-5; D unclear. The V end was cut by 7 bases, the J end by 3 bases, with 10 bases between. CDR3 length equals 13 residues. Germline values: CDR1 MDHEN, CDR2 SYDVKM. The CDR3 bases are TGTGCCAGCATCAAGAGTACCAATCAGCCCCAGCATTTT. Its translation: CASIKSTNQPQHF.

Remarks on this clonotype: A read error may be the cause here, since a much bigger clone is one base away. The rearrangement links TRBV4-1 to TRBJ1-1; no firm D call. The CDR3 has 14 amino acids. Germline CDR1 MGHRA, CDR2 YSYEKL. The CDR3 DNA sequence: TGCGCCTGCAGCCAAGAGGCCAGAGACACTGAAGCTTTCTTT. Protein sequence: CACSQEARDTEAFF.